These T cell receptor beta chains were read from a single sample in a study of spatial heterogeneity in lung cancer. TCRdb re-analysed the 5' RACE reads in MiXCR, keeping a single row per CDR3 protein. The sample carries about 17,000 distinct CDR3 sequences, 15% to 20% recorded once. The source material was PBMCs, sampled at follow-up. The receptors stem from a male donor with early-stage non-small cell lung cancer. Both conserved end residues are part of each CDR3. The order of the fields is clone size, J gene, D gene, V gene, CDR3 protein, CDR3 DNA. A D gene is named only where the DNA matches it firmly. The size entry is marked missing in some rows and otherwise reads once, few, many or a size class.

clone size: .
J gene: TRBJ2-7
D gene: .
V gene: TRBV9
CDR3 protein: CASSVGTAGYEQYF
CDR3 DNA: TGTGCCAGCAGCGTAGGAACAGCCGGGTACGAGCAGTACTTC

clone size: few
J gene: TRBJ1-2
D gene: .
V gene: TRBV5-1
CDR3 protein: CASSLVQADGYTF
CDR3 DNA: TGCGCCAGCAGCTTGGTGCAGGCAGATGGCTACACCTTC

clone size: many
J gene: TRBJ2-3
D gene: TRBD2
V gene: TRBV19
CDR3 protein: CATGTSGGLGDTQYF
CDR3 DNA: TGTGCCACTGGGACTAGCGGGGGGCTGGGAGATACGCAGTATTTT

clone size: few
J gene: TRBJ2-1
D gene: .
V gene: TRBV2
CDR3 protein: CASRGTSGSYNEQFF
CDR3 DNA: TGTGCCAGCAGGGGGACTTCGGGCTCCTACAATGAGCAGTTCTTC

clone size: few
J gene: TRBJ1-1
D gene: .
V gene: TRBV30
CDR3 protein: CAWGPGTNTEAFF
CDR3 DNA: TGTGCCTGGGGTCCGGGAACGAACACTGAAGCTTTCTTT

clone size: .
J gene: TRBJ2-3
D gene: .
V gene: TRBV12-3/TRBV12-4
CDR3 protein: CASSLDLSTDTQYF
CDR3 DNA: TGTGCCAGCAGTTTGGATCTTAGTACAGATACGCAGTATTTT

clone size: few
J gene: TRBJ2-4
D gene: .
V gene: TRBV14
CDR3 protein: CASSQYKLASFAKNIQYF
CDR3 DNA: TGTGCCAGCAGCCAATATAAGCTAGCATCTTTTGCCAAAAACATTCAGTACTTC

clone size: few
J gene: TRBJ2-7
D gene: .
V gene: TRBV5-4
CDR3 protein: CASSLGNTGDEQYF
CDR3 DNA: TGTGCCAGCAGCTTGGGGAACACAGGAGACGAGCAGTACTTC

clone size: few
J gene: TRBJ2-7
D gene: TRBD2
V gene: TRBV14
CDR3 protein: CASSPGRGAFGEQYF
CDR3 DNA: TGTGCCAGCAGCCCAGGGCGGGGGGCCTTTGGGGAGCAGTACTTC

clone size: few
J gene: TRBJ2-3
D gene: .
V gene: TRBV20-1
CDR3 protein: CSARDSQGLRDTQYF
CDR3 DNA: TGCAGTGCTAGAGATAGTCAGGGTTTAAGAGATACGCAGTATTTT

clone size: few
J gene: TRBJ1-5
D gene: TRBD1
V gene: TRBV27
CDR3 protein: CASSTDRVGDQPQHF
CDR3 DNA: TGTGCCAGCAGTACAGACAGGGTTGGGGATCAGCCCCAGCATTTT

clone size: few
J gene: TRBJ2-7
D gene: .
V gene: TRBV7-8
CDR3 protein: CASSFLIPYEQYF
CDR3 DNA: TGTGCCAGCAGCTTCCTCATACCCTACGAGCAGTACTTC

clone size: .
J gene: TRBJ1-4
D gene: .
V gene: TRBV7-6
CDR3 protein: CASSLNEGTNEKLFF
CDR3 DNA: TGTGCCAGCAGCTTAAATGAGGGAACTAATGAAAAACTGTTTTTT

clone size: .
J gene: TRBJ2-1
D gene: TRBD2
V gene: TRBV2
CDR3 protein: CASSPERGNEQFF
CDR3 DNA: TGTGCCAGCAGTCCCGAGCGGGGAAATGAGCAGTTCTTC

clone size: medium-sized
J gene: TRBJ2-7
D gene: TRBD1
V gene: TRBV6-6
CDR3 protein: CASSYFAGTGAYEQYF
CDR3 DNA: TGTGCCAGCAGTTACTTCGCCGGGACAGGGGCCTACGAGCAGTACTTC

clone size: .
J gene: TRBJ2-2
D gene: TRBD1
V gene: TRBV12-5
CDR3 protein: CASGLQGTAANTGELFF
CDR3 DNA: TGTGCTAGTGGTTTACAGGGGACAGCCGCGAACACCGGGGAGCTGTTTTTT

clone size: .
J gene: TRBJ1-1
D gene: TRBD1
V gene: TRBV6-2/TRBV6-3
CDR3 protein: CASIMRTGGFGAEAFF
CDR3 DNA: TGTGCCAGCATTATGAGGACAGGGGGCTTTGGAGCTGAAGCTTTCTTT

clone size: .
J gene: TRBJ1-1
D gene: .
V gene: TRBV5-1
CDR3 protein: CASSPDYSGANTEAFF
CDR3 DNA: TGCGCCAGCAGCCCCGATTATTCAGGGGCCAACACTGAAGCTTTCTTT

clone size: .
J gene: TRBJ1-5
D gene: .
V gene: TRBV15
CDR3 protein: CATSRGQDSNQPQHF
CDR3 DNA: TGTGCCACCAGCAGAGGACAGGATAGCAATCAGCCCCAGCATTTT

clone size: medium-sized
J gene: TRBJ1-1
D gene: .
V gene: TRBV28
CDR3 protein: CASSLPGGATEAFF
CDR3 DNA: TGTGCCAGCAGTTTGCCGGGGGGGGCCACTGAAGCTTTCTTT

clone size: .
J gene: TRBJ2-5
D gene: TRBD2
V gene: TRBV6-5
CDR3 protein: CASTDGGAQETQYF
CDR3 DNA: TGTGCCAGCACCGACGGGGGGGCTCAAGAGACCCAGTACTTC

clone size: .
J gene: TRBJ2-2
D gene: .
V gene: TRBV7-9
CDR3 protein: CASSSLLLTDTGELFF
CDR3 DNA: TGTGCCAGCAGCTCCCTCTTATTGACAGACACCGGGGAGCTGTTTTTT